These 19 T cell receptor beta chains were all obtained from the same sample, sequenced in a study of T-cell memory formation after mild COVID-19. TCRdb redid the calling of the 5' RACE reads with MiXCR, one entry per CDR3 protein. The data show about 340,000 distinct CDR3 sequences, approximately 12% seen once. Sequences were obtained from PBMCs or a T cell subset sorted from them (not recorded which). The origin of the receptors is a man younger than 30 who had mild COVID-19 (a few samples of this study predate the infection). Cell type and time point are not known.

The chain carries TRBV5-1 and TRBJ2-7; 9 bases are a match to TRBD2. The length of the CDR3 is 18 residues. The ends lost 9 bases at V and 6 bases at J; junction bases unmatched: 25. Germline V gene sequence: CDR1 SGHRS, CDR2 YFSETQ. CDR3 bases: TGCGCCACCACCCGCAGCTTGGAGGGGCTAGCGGGGTTTGGCGAGCAGTACTTC. Translation: CATTRSLEGLAGFGEQYF.

This clonotype was detected many times. The chain is built from TRBV12-3 or TRBV12-4 and TRBJ2-1, with D perhaps TRBD1 or TRBD2 (5 bases each). V was trimmed by 2 bases and J by 10 bases, leaving 12 bases between them. The CDR3 totals 13 residues. CDR3 DNA: TGTGCCAGCAGTTTATGGTTGGGGGAAGAGCAGTTCTTC. Translating it yields CASSLWLGEEQFF.

This clonotype has a handful of counts. The rearrangement joins TRBV6-6 to TRBJ2-3, with D tentatively TRBD2 (5 bases). Trimming took 2 bases from V and 0 from J, leaving 9 bases between them. This CDR3 has 15 amino acids. The germline CDR1 and CDR2 sequences are MNHNY and SVGAGI (reference sequence). CDR3 nucleotide sequence: TGTGCCAGCAGTTACGTGCGGGTTAGCACAGATACGCAGTATTTT. This gives the protein CASSYVRVSTDTQYF.

This clonotype was seen a few times. The gene calls are TRBV27 and TRBJ2-6; unclear D gene. CDR3 length: 14 residues. The germline V gene encodes CDR1 MNHEY and CDR2 SMNVEV (reference sequence). Trimming pared 3 bases from V and 2 bases from J, leaving 5 bases between. DNA of the CDR3: TGTGCCAGCAGTTTCCAGCCTGGGGCCAACGTCCTGACTTTC. It translates to CASSFQPGANVLTF.

In its sample, this clonotype was seen many times. The chain uses TRBV12-3 or TRBV12-4 and TRBJ2-1; TRBD1 is a possible D gene (5 bases). The CDR3 runs 14 residues. Trimming pared 1 base from V and 6 bases from J, leaving 10 bases between. In DNA form, the CDR3 reads TGTGCCAGCAGTTTAGACAGGCAGCTCAATGAGCAGTTCTTC. Translating gives CASSLDRQLNEQFF.

This clonotype was observed a few times. This chain links TRBV20-1 with TRBJ2-1; D is possibly TRBD2 (5 bases). CDR1 is DFQATT and CDR2 is SNEGSKA in the germline V gene (reference sequence). The CDR3 has 13 amino acids. The V end lost 3 bases, the J end lost 4 bases, and 10 bases lay between the germline ends. This CDR3 is CSASRRGYNEQFF. The CDR3 DNA reads as TGCAGTGCTAGCCGACGGGGATACAATGAGCAGTTCTTC.

The chain couples TRBV27 to TRBJ1-6, with 7 bases identical to TRBD1. The germline V gene has CDR1 MNHEY and CDR2 SMNVEV (reference sequence). V gave up 6 bases and J gave up 6 bases; unmatched junction bases: 5. The CDR3 runs to 14 residues. The CDR3 DNA follows: TGTGCCAGCAGCCACGACAGGGTTAATTCACCCCTCCACTTT. Protein product: CASSHDRVNSPLHF.

This clonotype was seen a handful of times. The chain uses TRBV9 and TRBJ2-1; possibly TRBD2 for D (5 bases). The CDR3 runs to 13 residues. Trimming removed 2 bases at V and 4 bases at J, with 7 bases between. Germline V gives CDR1 SGDLS, CDR2 YYNGEE. The CDR3 is CASSVGNYNEQFF. DNA of the CDR3: TGTGCCAGCAGCGTCGGGAATTACAATGAGCAGTTCTTC.

This sequence joins TRBV5-1 and TRBJ2-3; 7 nucleotides match TRBD1. This CDR3 contains 13 residues. The V gene end was trimmed by 6 bases and the J gene end by 3 bases; junction bases not matched to a gene: 4. The germline V gene encodes CDR1 SGHRS and CDR2 YFSETQ. DNA of the CDR3: TGCGCCAGCACCGACAGGGCAACAGATACGCAGTATTTT. Translated, it gives CASTDRATDTQYF.

This clonotype was found a few times. The chain uses TRBV4-3 and TRBJ1-6; D is possibly TRBD1 (6 bases). V lost 3 bases to trimming and J lost 8 bases, with 20 bases between them. Germline lookup yields CDR1 LGHNA and CDR2 YSLEER. The CDR3 loop spans 17 amino acids. The CDR3 sequence: CASSHLPPQGGDSPLHF. CDR3 nucleotides: TGCGCCAGCAGCCACCTTCCCCCACAGGGCGGCGATTCACCCCTCCACTTT.

The sample holds a few counts of this clonotype. CDR3 residues: CASSYVGSPLHF. The CDR3 coding sequence is TGTGCCAGCAGTTACGTCGGTTCACCCCTCCACTTT. This sequence joins TRBV6-2 or TRBV6-3 and TRBJ1-6; D gene ambiguous. Per the germline V gene, CDR1 is MNHEY and CDR2 is SVGEGT. V lost 2 bases and J lost 9, with 5 bases in between. The length of the CDR3 is 12 residues.

The sample holds a few counts of this clonotype. The chain combines TRBV5-1 with TRBJ2-3, with TRBD2 identical over 8 bases. The CDR3 consists of 15 residues. J lost 2 bases, V lost 0 bases, and 2 bases had no gene match. Germline values: CDR1 SGHRS, CDR2 YFSETQ. The CDR3 nucleotides are TGCGCCAGCAGCTTGGAGCGGGGGCCCACAGATACGCAGTATTTT. The encoded protein is CASSLERGPTDTQYF.

This clonotype was observed at least ten times. The CDR3 DNA follows: TGCGCCAGCAGCCCCGGACAGGGGGAATGCGAGCAGTACGTC. Its translation: CASSPGQGECEQYV. This sequence joins TRBV5-1 and TRBJ2-7; 10 nucleotides agree with TRBD1. The germline gives CDR1 SGHRS, CDR2 YFSETQ. The V and J ends lost 4 bases and 6 bases, in that order; junction bases with no gene match: 7. This CDR3 has 14 amino acids.

As for this clonotype: The junction shows a germline mismatch at one end, possibly a read error. The chain is built from TRBV4-1 and TRBJ1-1, with D maybe TRBD1 (5 bases). CDR3 size: 14 residues. CDR1 and CDR2 (germline): MGHRA, YSYEKL. CDR3 protein: CASSRGLGNTESFF. The CDR3 nucleotides are TGCGCCAGCAGCCGGGGACTGGGGAACACTGAATCTTTCTTT.

This rearrangement joins TRBV4-1 to TRBJ2-5; either TRBD1 or TRBD2 may supply D (5 bases each). The CDR3 spans 15 residues. Trimming stripped 0 bases from V and 5 bases from J, with 13 bases between. Germline V gene sequence: CDR1 MGHRA, CDR2 YSYEKL. CDR3 sequence reads: CASSQEGWGRETQYF. The CDR3, as DNA: TGCGCCAGCAGCCAAGAGGGCTGGGGACGGGAGACCCAGTACTTC.

This clonotype appeared many times. V and J are TRBV7-2 and TRBJ1-1; TRBD1 might be the D (6 bases). Germline V lookup: CDR1 SGHTA, CDR2 FQGNSA. The ends were cut back, 5 bases at V and 4 bases at J, with 17 bases in the middle. This CDR3 spans 15 amino acids. The CDR3 reads CASSLIGGPGTEAFF. The DNA for the CDR3 is TGTGCCAGCAGCCTGATTGGGGGCCCGGGCACTGAAGCTTTCTTT. The whole variable domain, filled in from reference TRBV7-2 and TRBJ1-1, reads GAGVSQSPSNKVTEKGKDVELRCDPISGHTALYWYRQSLGQGLEFLIYFQGNSAPDKSGLPSDRFSAERTGGSVSTLTIQRTQQEDSAVYLCASSLIGGPGTEAFFGQGTRLTVV.

This clonotype occurred a few times. This sequence joins TRBV4-3 and TRBJ1-6, with a weak D call TRBD1 (5 bases). The CDR3 spans 17 residues. The germline gives CDR1 LGHNA, CDR2 YSLEER. The germline V and J ends were trimmed by 0 bases and 2 bases, with 11 bases remaining between them. CDR3: CASSQDGGTPYNSPLHF. Here the CDR3 DNA reads TGCGCCAGCAGCCAAGATGGCGGGACGCCCTATAATTCACCCCTCCACTTT.

This clonotype occurred many times. V gene TRBV6-5 combines with J gene TRBJ2-3, with TRBD2 matching 8 bases. This CDR3 has 17 residues. The germline gives CDR1 MNHEY, CDR2 SVGAGI. J was trimmed by 1 base and V by 5 bases; bases with no gene match: 11. Here the CDR3 reads CASSRPLGAGGTDTQYF. CDR3 DNA: TGTGCCAGCAGTCGTCCCCTGGGAGCGGGGGGCACAGATACGCAGTATTTT.

The chain combines TRBV10-3 with TRBJ1-5; D uncertain. Germline-derived CDR1 and CDR2 are ENHRY and SYGVKD. This CDR3 has 14 amino acids. Trimming stripped 0 bases from V and 5 bases from J, with 8 bases between. CDR3 in DNA: TGTGCCATCAGTGAGTCGGGCCCAGATCAGCCCCAGCATTTT. This translates into CAISESGPDQPQHF.